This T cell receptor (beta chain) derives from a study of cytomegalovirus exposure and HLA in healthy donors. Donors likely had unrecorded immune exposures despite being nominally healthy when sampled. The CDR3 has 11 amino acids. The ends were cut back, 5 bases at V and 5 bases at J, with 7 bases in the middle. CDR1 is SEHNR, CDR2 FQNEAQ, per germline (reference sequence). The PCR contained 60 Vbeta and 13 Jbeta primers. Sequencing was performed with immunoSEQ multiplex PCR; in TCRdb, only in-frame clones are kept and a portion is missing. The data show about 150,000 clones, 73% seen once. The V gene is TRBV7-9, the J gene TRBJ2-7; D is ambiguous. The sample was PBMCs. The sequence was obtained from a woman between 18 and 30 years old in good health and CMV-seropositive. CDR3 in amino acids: CASSEHDEQYF. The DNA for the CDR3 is TGTGCCAGCAGCGAGCATGACGAGCAGTACTTC.